The 12 T cell receptor beta chains below all came from one sample that was sequenced in a study of identical twins. TCRdb fed the 5' RACE reads into MiXCR, producing one record per CDR3 protein. The table records about 200,000 distinct CDR3 sequences, approximately 16% of them present only once. These data were also reused for a study on T cells expressing NK-cell markers.

Sequenced input: CD8+ T cells sorted from blood. These receptors were obtained from a woman younger than 35 in good health.

The V call is TRBV15, the J call TRBJ1-2; 7 bases are a match to TRBD1. This CDR3 is built from 12 residues. CDR1 LNHNV and CDR2 YYDKDF come from the germline V gene (reference sequence). With 7 bases clipped from V and 10 bases from J, the junction kept 9 bases outside the gene matches. For the CDR3, the DNA is TGTGCCACCATGCCCCACAGGGGTGTCTACACCTTC. Translated: CATMPHRGVYTF.

This clonotype was counted only a few times. The chain combines TRBV5-1 with TRBJ2-2, with D unresolved. V gave up 1 base and J gave up 6 bases, with 7 bases separating them. CDR1 and CDR2 (germline): SGHRS, YFSETQ. The CDR3 is 13 amino acids. The DNA of the CDR3 is TGCGCCAGCAGCTTGTTCGGACCCGGGGAGCTGTTTTTT. Translated, it gives CASSLFGPGELFF.

This chain's CDR3 is CATSSGGNQPQHF. The CDR3 DNA sequence: TGTGCCACCTCGTCCGGGGGCAATCAGCCCCAGCATTTT. The chain employs TRBV15 and TRBJ1-5; no clear D gene. Germline CDR1 is LNHNV and CDR2 is YYDKDF (reference sequence). V was trimmed by 8 bases and J by 2 bases, leaving 10 bases between them. This CDR3 has 13 amino acids.

This clonotype showed up just a few times. The genes are TRBV4-3 and TRBJ1-2, with TRBD1 as a possible D gene (5 bases). V shed 4 bases and J shed 3 bases, with 12 bases lying between them. Germline V gene data show CDR1 as LGHNA and CDR2 as YSLEER. The CDR3 length is 14 residues. The CDR3 here is CASSPGPGDYGYTF. In DNA, the CDR3 is TGCGCCAGCAGCCCAGGCCCGGGGGACTATGGCTACACCTTC.

CDR3 bases: TGTGCCAGCAGCTCGGGAGAGAACACTGAAGCTTTCTTT. Its translation is CASSSGENTEAFF. This chain links TRBV11-2 with TRBJ1-1; D gene unclear. V gave up 4 bases and J gave up 1 base, with 7 bases separating them. CDR3 length equals 13 residues. Per the germline V gene, CDR1 is SGHAT and CDR2 is FQNNGV.

This chain links TRBV20-1 with TRBJ2-1; D unclear. The ends were cut back, 1 base at V and 8 bases at J, with 9 bases in the middle. This CDR3 has 12 amino acids. In germline, CDR1 is DFQATT, CDR2 SNEGSKA (reference sequence). The CDR3: CSARGDRDEQFF. CDR3 nucleotides: TGCAGTGCTAGAGGCGACCGAGATGAGCAGTTCTTC.

A few counts support this clonotype. The chain has TRBV7-9 and TRBJ2-7; no firm D call. Trimming shortened V by 3 bases and J by 2 bases, and 20 bases separated the two germline ends. The germline V gene encodes CDR1 SEHNR and CDR2 FQNEAQ (reference sequence). The CDR3 contains 17 residues. DNA of the CDR3: TGTGCCAGCAGCTTCGACCTGACCCCCCAGTCCCCCTACGAGCAGTACTTC. It yields the protein CASSFDLTPQSPYEQYF.

This chain links TRBV5-6 with TRBJ2-7; D tentatively fits TRBD1 or TRBD2 (5 bases each). Trimming left V 2 bases short and J 6 bases short, with 9 bases between. Germline V gene data show CDR1 as SGHDT and CDR2 as YYEEEE. CDR3 length: 12 residues. CDR3 region: CASSFPGAEQYF. CDR3 bases: TGTGCCAGCAGCTTCCCCGGGGCCGAGCAGTACTTC.

This clonotype was found a few times. The rearrangement links TRBV12-3 or TRBV12-4 to TRBJ2-1; D not resolved. CDR3 length: 11 residues. V was shortened by 4 bases and J by 12 bases, with 10 bases between the two germline ends. The CDR3 DNA reads as TGTGCCAGCAGTTACAGTTTTCTGCAGTTCTTC. This gives the protein CASSYSFLQFF.

This chain links TRBV20-1 with TRBJ2-5; a possible D gene is TRBD2 (5 bases). The CDR3 covers 13 residues. CDR1 DFQATT and CDR2 SNEGSKA come from the germline V gene (reference sequence). Deletions cut 4 bases from V and 1 base from J, with 10 bases between. This chain's CDR3 is CSAIDYSQETQYF. CDR3 sequence (DNA): TGCAGTGCTATAGACTATTCCCAAGAGACCCAGTACTTC.

This clonotype was counted only a few times. The rearrangement uses TRBV29-1 and TRBJ1-1, with TRBD1 identical over 7 bases. The CDR3 spans 12 residues. Germline V gene data show CDR1 as SQVTM and CDR2 as ANQGSEA. The CDR3 DNA sequence: TGCAGAGCCGGGACAGCGAACACTGAAGCTTTCTTT. Protein product: CRAGTANTEAFF.

This clonotype showed up many times. The chain recombines TRBV29-1 with TRBJ2-1, with D perhaps matching TRBD2 (6 bases). CDR3 length: 15 amino acids. Trimming took 6 bases from V and 7 from J, leaving 22 bases between them. The germline V gene has CDR1 SQVTM and CDR2 ANQGSEA. This CDR3 reads CSVDAGTAKENEQFF. CDR3 sequence (DNA): TGCAGCGTCGACGCTGGGACTGCCAAAGAAAATGAGCAGTTCTTC.